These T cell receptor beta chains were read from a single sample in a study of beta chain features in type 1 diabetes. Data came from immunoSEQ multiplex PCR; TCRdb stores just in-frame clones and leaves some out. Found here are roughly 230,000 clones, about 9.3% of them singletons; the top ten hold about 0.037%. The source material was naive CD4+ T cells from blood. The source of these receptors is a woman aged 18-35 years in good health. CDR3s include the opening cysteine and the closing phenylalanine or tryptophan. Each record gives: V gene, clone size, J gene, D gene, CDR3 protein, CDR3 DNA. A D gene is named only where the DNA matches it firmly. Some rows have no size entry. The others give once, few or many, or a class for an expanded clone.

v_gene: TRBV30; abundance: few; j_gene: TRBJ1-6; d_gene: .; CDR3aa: CAWSVGAAATLHF; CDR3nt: TGTGCCTGGAGTGTAGGGGCCGCGGCTACCCTCCACTTT
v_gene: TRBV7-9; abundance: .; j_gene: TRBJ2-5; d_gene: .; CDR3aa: CASSLARTVQETQYF; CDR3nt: TGTGCCAGCAGCTTAGCCCGGACAGTCCAAGAGACCCAGTACTTC
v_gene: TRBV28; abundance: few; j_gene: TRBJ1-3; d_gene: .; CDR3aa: CASGLGVSGNTIYF; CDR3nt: TGTGCCAGCGGCCTAGGGGTCTCTGGAAACACCATATATTTT
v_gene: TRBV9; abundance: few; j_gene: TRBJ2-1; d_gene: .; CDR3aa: CASSPAGSSYNEQFF; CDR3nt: TGTGCCAGCAGTCCCGCGGGGAGCTCCTACAATGAGCAGTTCTTC
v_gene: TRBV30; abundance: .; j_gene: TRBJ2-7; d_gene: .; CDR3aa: CAWMKGSYEQYF; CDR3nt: TGTGCCTGGATGAAGGGGTCCTACGAGCAGTACTTC
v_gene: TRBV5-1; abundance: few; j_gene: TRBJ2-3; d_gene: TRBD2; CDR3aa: CASSLGPSGSWTDTQYF; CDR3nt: TGCGCCAGCAGCTTGGGTCCTAGCGGGAGTTGGACAGATACGCAGTATTTT
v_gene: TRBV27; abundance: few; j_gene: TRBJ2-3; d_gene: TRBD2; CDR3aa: CASSILAGGTTDTQYF; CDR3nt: TGTGCCAGCAGTATTCTAGCGGGAGGAACCACAGATACGCAGTATTTT
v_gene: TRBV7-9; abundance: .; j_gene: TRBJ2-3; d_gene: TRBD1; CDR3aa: CASSAGTGVSDTQYF; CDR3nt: TGTGCCAGCAGCGCCGGGACAGGGGTGTCAGATACGCAGTATTTT
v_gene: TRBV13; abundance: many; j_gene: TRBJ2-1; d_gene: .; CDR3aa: CASSLAAGINNEQFF; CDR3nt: TGTGCCAGCAGCTTAGCTGCAGGGATCAACAATGAGCAGTTCTTC
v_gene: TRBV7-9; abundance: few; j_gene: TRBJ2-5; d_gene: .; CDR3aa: CASSGRTENQETQYF; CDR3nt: TGTGCCAGCAGCGGACGGACAGAGAATCAAGAGACCCAGTACTTC
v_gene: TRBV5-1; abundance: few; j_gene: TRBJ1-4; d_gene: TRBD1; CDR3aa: CASSAGQGAEKLFF; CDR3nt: TGCGCCAGCAGCGCCGGACAGGGGGCTGAAAAACTGTTTTTT
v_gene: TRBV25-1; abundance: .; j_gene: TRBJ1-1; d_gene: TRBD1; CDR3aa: CASSEFQHRGNTEAFF; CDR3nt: TGTGCCAGCAGTGAATTCCAGCACAGGGGGAACACTGAAGCTTTCTTT
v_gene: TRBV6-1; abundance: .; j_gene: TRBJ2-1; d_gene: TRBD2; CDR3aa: CASSAVLAGEYNEQFF; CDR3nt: TGTGCCAGCAGTGCGGTACTAGCGGGAGAGTACAATGAGCAGTTCTTC
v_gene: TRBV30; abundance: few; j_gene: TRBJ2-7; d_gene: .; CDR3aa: CAWIGSYEQYF; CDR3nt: TGTGCCTGGATTGGGAGCTACGAGCAGTACTTC
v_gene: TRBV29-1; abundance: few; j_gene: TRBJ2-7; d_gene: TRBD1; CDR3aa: CSARGTGSYEQYF; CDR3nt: TGCAGCGCCCGCGGGACAGGATCCTACGAGCAGTACTTC
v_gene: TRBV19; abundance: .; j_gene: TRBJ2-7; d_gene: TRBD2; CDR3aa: CASSIVSGRRSYEQYF; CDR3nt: TGTGCCAGTAGTATAGTTTCCGGGAGGCGATCCTACGAGCAGTACTTC
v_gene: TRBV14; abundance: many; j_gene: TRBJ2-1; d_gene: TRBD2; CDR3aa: CASSQDRTSRGNEQFF; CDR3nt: TGTGCCAGCAGCCAAGACCGGACTAGCCGGGGCAATGAGCAGTTCTTC
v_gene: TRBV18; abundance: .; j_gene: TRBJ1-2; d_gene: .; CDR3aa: CASSPPYTEGYTF; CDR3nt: TGTGCCAGCTCACCTCCTTACACGGAGGGCTACACCTTC
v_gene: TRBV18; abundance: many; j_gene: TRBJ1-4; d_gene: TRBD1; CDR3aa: CASSPMGQGNEKLFF; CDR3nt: TGTGCCAGCTCACCAATGGGACAGGGGAATGAAAAACTGTTTTTT
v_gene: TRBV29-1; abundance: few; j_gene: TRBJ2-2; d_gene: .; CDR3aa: CSATTSGTGELFF; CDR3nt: TGCAGCGCGACGACTTCGGGGACCGGGGAGCTGTTTTTT
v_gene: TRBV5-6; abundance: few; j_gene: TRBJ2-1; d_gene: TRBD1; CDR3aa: CASRYLGTAHNEQFF; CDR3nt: TGTGCCAGCAGATATTTAGGGACAGCCCACAATGAGCAGTTCTTC
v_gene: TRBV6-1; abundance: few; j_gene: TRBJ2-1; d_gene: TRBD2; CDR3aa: CASSVGGRRLNEQFF; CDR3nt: TGTGCCAGCAGTGTCGGCGGGAGGCGACTCAATGAGCAGTTCTTC
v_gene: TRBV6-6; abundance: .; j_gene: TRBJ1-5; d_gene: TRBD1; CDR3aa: CASSFTGGNQPQHF; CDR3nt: TGTGCCAGCAGTTTTACAGGGGGCAATCAGCCCCAGCATTTT
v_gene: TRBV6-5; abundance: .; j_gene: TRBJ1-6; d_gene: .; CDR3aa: CASSYSTGGGSPLHF; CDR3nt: TGTGCCAGCAGTTACTCGACCGGGGGTGGTTCACCCCTCCACTTT
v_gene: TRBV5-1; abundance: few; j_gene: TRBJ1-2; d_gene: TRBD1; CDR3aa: CASSHDRGYGYTF; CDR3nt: TGCGCCAGCAGCCATGACAGGGGCTATGGCTACACCTTC
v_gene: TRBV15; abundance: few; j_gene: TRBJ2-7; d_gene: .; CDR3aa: CATSRGADSSYEQYF; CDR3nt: TGTGCCACCAGCAGAGGGGCAGATAGCTCCTACGAGCAGTACTTC